The rows below give T cell receptor beta chains drawn from one sample of a study of blood T cell repertoires in COVID-19. Here immunoSEQ multiplex PCR was the method, and the copy in TCRdb shows in-frame clones only, minus some. The sample comprises 230,000 or so clones, about 80% of which are singletons, and approximately 4.7% rests with the top ten. Sequenced: peripheral blood. The receptor source for this set is a man aged 45 to 65 with active or convalescent COVID-19. The CDR3 runs from the conserved cysteine through the conserved F or W. D genes are given only for firm matches. Expanded clones are given a class, and other clones once, few, many or no size at all.

v_call	d_call	clone_size	j_call	cdr3_nt	cdr3_aa
TRBV5-4	.	once	TRBJ1-2	TGTGCCAGCAGCGTTCCGACAGGCTCCTATGGCTACACCTTC	CASSVPTGSYGYTF
TRBV2	TRBD1	.	TRBJ1-2	TGTGCCAGCAGTGAGGACAGGGGTTTTTCCTATGGCTACACCTTC	CASSEDRGFSYGYTF
TRBV11-1	.	.	TRBJ1-1	TGTGCCAGCAGCTTCTCAGGGGTCGCTGAAGCTTTCTTT	CASSFSGVAEAFF
TRBV6-1	TRBD1	.	TRBJ1-5	TGTGCCAGCAGTGATCATGGGACAGGGTCAAGTCAGCCCCAGCATTTT	CASSDHGTGSSQPQHF
TRBV15	.	once	TRBJ1-4	TGTGCCACCAGCAGAGATCGCACAGTAGCTAATGAAAAACTGTTTTTT	CATSRDRTVANEKLFF
TRBV28	TRBD1	once	TRBJ1-1	TGTGCCAGCAGTTTCAAGGGACAGGGGGCGAGAACTGAAGCTTTCTTT	CASSFKGQGARTEAFF
TRBV2	TRBD1	once	TRBJ2-1	TGTGCCAGCAGTGAGGGGGGGACAGGGTTATCCTACAATGAGCAGTTCTTC	CASSEGGTGLSYNEQFF
TRBV13	TRBD2	.	TRBJ2-3	TGTGCCAGCAGCACCGGGGGGTCCTTCTCAGATACGCAGTATTTT	CASSTGGSFSDTQYF
TRBV5-6	.	.	TRBJ1-2	TGTGCCAGCAGCCCCGTCCCGACAGAACCCAACTATGGCTACACCTTC	CASSPVPTEPNYGYTF
TRBV3-1/TRBV3-2	TRBD1	once	TRBJ2-1	TGTGCCAGCAGCCAAGAAGGGGGCTGGTGTGAGCAGTTCTTC	CASSQEGGWCEQFF
TRBV5-1	.	.	TRBJ2-1	TGCGCCAGCAGCTCACGCGAGCTCAATGAGCAGTTCTTC	CASSSRELNEQFF
TRBV27	.	.	TRBJ1-1	TGTGCCAGCAGTCCAGATCCGGGGATCACTGAAGCTTTCTTT	CASSPDPGITEAFF
TRBV6-5	TRBD1	.	TRBJ1-2	TGTGCCAGCAGGCCCGGGACAGGGGTTGGCTATGGCTACACCTTC	CASRPGTGVGYGYTF
TRBV9	.	.	TRBJ1-2	TGTGCCAGCAGCGTGGACGAGGGCTATGGCTACACCTTC	CASSVDEGYGYTF
TRBV10-3	TRBD1	.	TRBJ1-2	TGTGCCATCAAAGCCCAGGGGGAGGAGGACGGTGGCTACACCTTC	CAIKAQGEEDGGYTF
TRBV7-3	.	.	TRBJ1-2	TGTGCCAGCAGTTTAAGGGCGGGCAGTCTAACAGATGGCTACACCTTC	CASSLRAGSLTDGYTF
TRBV29-1	.	once	TRBJ2-2	TGCAGCGTTGCCCCCTTGGGAGGAGACACCGGGGAGCTGTTTTTT	CSVAPLGGDTGELFF
TRBV19	TRBD2	few	TRBJ2-7	TGTGCCAGTAGTATAGTCGCGGGGGGGGCGCGAGAGCAGTACTTC	CASSIVAGGAREQYF
TRBV3-1/TRBV3-2	.	.	TRBJ2-7	TGTGCCAGCAGTCCCGGACAGATCTACGAGCAGTACTTC	CASSPGQIYEQYF
TRBV3-1/TRBV3-2	TRBD2	.	TRBJ2-5	TGTGCCAGCAGCCAAGACCTAGCGGTGTACCAAGAGACCCAGTACTTC	CASSQDLAVYQETQYF
TRBV30	.	.	TRBJ1-2	TGTGCCTGGAGTCGAGGGGCGGGGGGCTACACCTTC	CAWSRGAGGYTF
TRBV2	TRBD1	.	TRBJ2-5	TGTGCCAGCACCAGGGACAGGGGGGGTGAGGAGACCCAGTACTTC	CASTRDRGGEETQYF
TRBV2	TRBD1	.	TRBJ1-4	TGTGCCAGCAATAGCGGGACAGCCCTCTGGGAAAAACTGTTTTTT	CASNSGTALWEKLFF
TRBV5-1	.	once	TRBJ2-7	TGCGCCAGCAGCCAAGTTTGCGTCCGGAGAGGCTCATCCTACGAGCAGTACTTC	CASSQVCVRRGSSYEQYF
TRBV29-1	.	few	TRBJ1-1	TGCAGCATAAGACAGGACAACACTGAAGCTTTCTTT	CSIRQDNTEAFF
TRBV2	TRBD1	.	TRBJ2-7	TGTGCCAGCAGTGTAGACAGGGGGCGAGAGCAGTACTTC	CASSVDRGREQYF
TRBV11-2	.	.	TRBJ2-7	TGTGCCAGCAGCTTAGCGGCTAGCTCCTACGAGCAGTACTTC	CASSLAASSYEQYF
TRBV6-5	.	.	TRBJ1-2	TGTGCCAGCAGTTACCAGCAGGGGTCAACTTATGGCTACACCTTC	CASSYQQGSTYGYTF
TRBV7-9	TRBD1	few	TRBJ1-4	TGTGCCAGCAGCTCCCCGGACAGGGGGGGATTTGTAAAACTGTTTTTT	CASSSPDRGGFVKLFF
TRBV5-4	.	.	TRBJ2-2	TGTGCCAGCAGCGCCTTAGGGGTCACCGGGGAGCTGTTTTTT	CASSALGVTGELFF
TRBV7-3	.	once	TRBJ2-7	TGTGCCAGCAGCTTAACGCCGGCAGGGGTCAACGAGCAGTACTTC	CASSLTPAGVNEQYF
TRBV11-2	.	.	TRBJ2-7	TGTGCCAGCAGCTTAGATGGAGGATTGCTCTACGAGCAGTACTTC	CASSLDGGLLYEQYF
TRBV7-8	.	.	TRBJ1-4	TGTGCCAGCAGCTTAGTTGTGTCTACCCCCGGGGAAAAACTGTTTTTT	CASSLVVSTPGEKLFF
TRBV5-1	TRBD2	.	TRBJ2-3	TGCGCCAGCAGCTTCTCAAGCGGGGGGGTTGTAGATACGCAGTATTTT	CASSFSSGGVVDTQYF
TRBV5-1	TRBD1	.	TRBJ1-6	TGCGCCAGCAGCCGAACAGGGGCGACGGATAATTCACCCCTCCACTTT	CASSRTGATDNSPLHF
TRBV11-3	TRBD1	.	TRBJ1-1	TGTGCCAGCAGCGCAGGGGGACAGGGGGTTAACACTGAAGCTTTCTTT	CASSAGGQGVNTEAFF
TRBV7-9	TRBD2	.	TRBJ2-5	TGTGCCAGCAGCTTGGGCCGGGGGGGGCCAGAGACCCAGTACTTC	CASSLGRGGPETQYF
TRBV29-1	TRBD1	.	TRBJ1-3	TGCAGCGTCCTGGACAGGGGTCCTGGAAACACCATATATTTT	CSVLDRGPGNTIYF
TRBV3-1/TRBV3-2	TRBD1	.	TRBJ1-2	TGTGCCAGCAGCCAAGGACAGGGCACTAACTATGGCTACACCTTC	CASSQGQGTNYGYTF
TRBV29-1	.	.	TRBJ2-2	TGCAGCGCCCTACGGTCAGGTAACACCGGGGAGCTGTTTTTT	CSALRSGNTGELFF
TRBV25-1	TRBD1	many	TRBJ1-2	TGTGCCAGCAGTCAGGACAGGGGCGGCTACACCTTC	CASSQDRGGYTF
TRBV30	TRBD1	many	TRBJ1-6	TGTGCCTGGAGTGGGACAGGGGTAGGTTCACCCCTCCACTTT	CAWSGTGVGSPLHF
TRBV5-1	TRBD2	.	TRBJ2-5	TGCGCCAGCAGCTTGGAAATAGCGGGGGGGGCTCAAGAGACCCAGTACTTC	CASSLEIAGGAQETQYF
TRBV7-2	TRBD1	.	TRBJ1-5	TGTGCCAGCAGCGGACAGGGGCTTAATCAGCCCCAGCATTTT	CASSGQGLNQPQHF
TRBV19	.	once	TRBJ1-5	TGTGCCAGTAGCACCCGGTCCCTTCGGGGCAATCAGCCCCAGCATTTT	CASSTRSLRGNQPQHF
TRBV5-1	.	.	TRBJ2-7	TGCGCCAGCAGCTTGGGGTACAGGGTCTACGAGCAGTACTTC	CASSLGYRVYEQYF
TRBV9	.	.	TRBJ1-4	TGTGCCAGCAGCGTATCGGTCTTTTCCGAAAAACTGTTTTTT	CASSVSVFSEKLFF
TRBV3-1/TRBV3-2	TRBD1	.	TRBJ2-4	TGTGCCAGCAGCCAAGACCCGCAGGGGGTGGGCAAAAACATTCAGTACTTC	CASSQDPQGVGKNIQYF
TRBV11-2	TRBD1	.	TRBJ1-5	TGTGCCAGCAGCTTCGGGGACAGTAGCAATCAGCCCCAGCATTTT	CASSFGDSSNQPQHF
TRBV2	TRBD1	.	TRBJ1-6	TGTGCCAGCAGTTTCGGGACAGAGTATTCACCCCTCCACTTT	CASSFGTEYSPLHF
TRBV7-9	.	.	TRBJ1-4	TGTGCCAGCAGCTTGGTTTCGGGGACAACTAATGAAAAACTGTTTTTT	CASSLVSGTTNEKLFF
TRBV5-6	.	.	TRBJ1-4	TGTGCCAGCAATCTTCGGAGGGGATTTAATGAAAAACTGTTTTTT	CASNLRRGFNEKLFF
TRBV6-5	.	.	TRBJ2-3	TGTGCCAGCAGTTACTCGCGGCAGATCGGCACGCAGTATTTT	CASSYSRQIGTQYF
TRBV12-3/TRBV12-4	TRBD1	few	TRBJ2-2	TGTGCCAGCAGTACGACAGGGGCCGGGGAGCTGTTTTTT	CASSTTGAGELFF
TRBV27	.	.	TRBJ1-3	TGTGCCAGCAGTTTATCGGGCAGGGCGAACACCATATATTTT	CASSLSGRANTIYF
TRBV7-2	.	.	TRBJ2-7	TGTGCCAGCAGAGGCAGGGGTGGTTACGAGCAGTACTTC	CASRGRGGYEQYF
TRBV7-2	.	.	TRBJ1-4	TGTGCCAGCAGCTTCCGGGACTTGGGGGAAAAACTGTTTTTT	CASSFRDLGEKLFF